This TCR beta chain emerged from a study of cytomegalovirus exposure and HLA in healthy donors. Study-level background: In an earlier analysis, approximately 120 million unique TCR beta sequences were found from approximately 190 million T cells.

This CDR3 is built from 15 residues. Trimming left V 0 bases short and J 6 bases short, with 12 bases between. From germline, CDR1 is SGHTA and CDR2 FQGNSA. PCR used 60 Vbeta primers and 13 Jbeta primers. Profiled with immunoSEQ multiplex PCR; TCRdb holds only in-frame clones, not every one. In the table there are approximately 160,000 clones, about 82% of which are singletons. This TCR came from a female donor in good health and CMV-seronegative. The sample consisted of PBMCs. The V call is TRBV7-2, the J call TRBJ1-5; tentative D call: TRBD1 (6 bases). CDR3 amino acids: CASSLAVAGVQPQHF. In DNA, the CDR3 is TGTGCCAGCAGCTTAGCCGTTGCAGGGGTTCAGCCCCAGCATTTT.